The clone carrying this T cell receptor beta chain was seen repeatedly, ten times or more. Its antigen is undetermined. The data were taken from a study of T cell repertoires in cytomegalovirus infection. A single record per CDR3 protein comes from TCRdb applying MiXCR to the reads. Among some 920,000 distinct CDR3 sequences listed, approximately 31% were seen once. Overall study findings and caveats: In two of eight donors, the top clonotype was HLA-C-restricted CMV-specific.

The CDR3 spans 17 residues. The germline CDR1 and CDR2 sequences are SEHNR and FQNEAQ (reference sequence). V was shortened by 4 bases and J by 4 bases, with 19 bases between the two germline ends. Material: cultured CD8+ T cells from PBMCs, obtained from culture after CMV antigen stimulation. The receptor comes from a human donor in good health (CMV status not recorded). Some clones in this sample may be carry-over from other donors' samples. J is TRBJ2-2 and V is TRBV7-9; D ambiguous. The CDR3 protein is CASSYLPDGLITGELFF. In nucleotides, the CDR3 is TGTGCCAGCAGCTACTTACCGGACGGGTTAATCACCGGGGAGCTGTTTTTT.